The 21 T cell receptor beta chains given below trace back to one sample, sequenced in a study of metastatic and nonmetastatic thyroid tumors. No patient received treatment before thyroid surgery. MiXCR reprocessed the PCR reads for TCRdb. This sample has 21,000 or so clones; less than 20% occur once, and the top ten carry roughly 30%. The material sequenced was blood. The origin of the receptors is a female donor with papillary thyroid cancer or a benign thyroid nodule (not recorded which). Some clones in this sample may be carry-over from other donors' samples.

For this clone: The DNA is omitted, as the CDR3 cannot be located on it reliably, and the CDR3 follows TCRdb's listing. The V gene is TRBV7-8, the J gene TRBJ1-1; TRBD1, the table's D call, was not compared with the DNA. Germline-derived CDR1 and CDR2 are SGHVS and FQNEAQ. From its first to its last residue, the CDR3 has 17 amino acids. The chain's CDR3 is CASSWGQGAVMNTESFF.

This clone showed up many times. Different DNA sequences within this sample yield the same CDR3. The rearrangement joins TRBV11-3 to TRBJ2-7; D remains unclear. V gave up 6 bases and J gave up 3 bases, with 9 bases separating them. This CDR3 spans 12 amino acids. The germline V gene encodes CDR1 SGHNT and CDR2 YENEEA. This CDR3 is CASSRRGYEQYF. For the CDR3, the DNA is TGTGCCAGCAGTCGAAGAGGCTACGAGCAGTACTTC.

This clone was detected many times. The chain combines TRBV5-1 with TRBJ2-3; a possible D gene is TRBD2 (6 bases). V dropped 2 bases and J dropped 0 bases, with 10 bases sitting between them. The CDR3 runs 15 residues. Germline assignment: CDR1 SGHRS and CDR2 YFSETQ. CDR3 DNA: TGCGCCAGCAGCTTATCTAGCGCGAGCACAGATACGCAGTATTTT. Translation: CASSLSSASTDTQYF.

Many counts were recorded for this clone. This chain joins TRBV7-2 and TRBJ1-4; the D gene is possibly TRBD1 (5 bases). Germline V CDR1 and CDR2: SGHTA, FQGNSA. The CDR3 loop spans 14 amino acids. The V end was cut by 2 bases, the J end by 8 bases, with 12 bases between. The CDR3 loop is CASSLLGTGEKLFF. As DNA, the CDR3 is TGTGCCAGCAGCTTATTGGGTACAGGAGAAAAACTGTTTTTT.

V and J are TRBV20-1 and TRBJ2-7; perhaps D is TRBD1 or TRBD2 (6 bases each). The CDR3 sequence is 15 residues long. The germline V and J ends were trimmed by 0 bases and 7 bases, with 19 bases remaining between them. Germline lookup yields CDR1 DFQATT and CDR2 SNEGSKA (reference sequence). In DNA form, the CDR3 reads TGCAGTGCTAGAGAAACGGGGGCAGGCCCGGCGGAGCAGTACTTC. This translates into CSARETGAGPAEQYF.

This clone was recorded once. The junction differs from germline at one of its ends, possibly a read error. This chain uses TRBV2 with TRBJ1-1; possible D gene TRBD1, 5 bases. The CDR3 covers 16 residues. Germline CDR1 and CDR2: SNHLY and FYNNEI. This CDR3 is CASSGLGRARATEAFF. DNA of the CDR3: TGTGCTAGCAGCGGCCTCGGACGGGCCAGGGCCACTGAAGCTTTCTTT.

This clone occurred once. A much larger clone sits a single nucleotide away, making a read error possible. The DNA for the CDR3 is TGCAGTGCTAGATATCTGCTCCGAGGCAGTGAAGCTTTCTTT. It encodes CSARYLLRGSEAFF. This rearrangement joins TRBV20-1 to TRBJ1-1, with D unclear. The CDR3 spans 14 residues. The ends were cut back, 2 bases at V and 7 bases at J, with 17 bases in the middle. Per germline, CDR1 DFQATT and CDR2 SNEGSKA (reference sequence).

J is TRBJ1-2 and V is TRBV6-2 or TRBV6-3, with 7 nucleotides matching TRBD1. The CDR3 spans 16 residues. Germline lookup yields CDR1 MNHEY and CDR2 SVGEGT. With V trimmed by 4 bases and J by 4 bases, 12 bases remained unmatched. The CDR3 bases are TGTGCCAGCAGTTCCCCACCGGGGACAGAAATCTATGGCTACACCTTC. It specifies CASSSPPGTEIYGYTF.

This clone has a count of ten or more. The DNA of the CDR3 is TGTGCCAGCAGTTTGGGAGCGGCCAACAATGAGCAGTTCTTC. Protein: CASSLGAANNEQFF. The chain is built from TRBV27 and TRBJ2-1, with D perhaps TRBD2 (5 bases). The CDR3 totals 14 residues. CDR1 is MNHEY and CDR2 is SMNVEV in the germline V gene (reference sequence). Trimming took off 3 bases at V and 5 bases at J, with 11 bases between the two ends.

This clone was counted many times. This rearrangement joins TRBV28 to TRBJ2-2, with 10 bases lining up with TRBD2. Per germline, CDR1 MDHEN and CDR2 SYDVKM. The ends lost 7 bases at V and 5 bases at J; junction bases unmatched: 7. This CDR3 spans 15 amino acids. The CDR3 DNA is TGTGCCAGCACCCAGCGGGAGGGCCAAACCGGGGAGCTGTTTTTT. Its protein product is CASTQREGQTGELFF.

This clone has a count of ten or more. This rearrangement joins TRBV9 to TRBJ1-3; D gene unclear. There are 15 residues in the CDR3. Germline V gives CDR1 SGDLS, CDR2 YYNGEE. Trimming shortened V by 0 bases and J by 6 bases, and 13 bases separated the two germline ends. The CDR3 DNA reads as TGTGCCAGCAGCGTAGGCGGGAGTTCGGCAAACACCATATATTTT. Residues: CASSVGGSSANTIYF.

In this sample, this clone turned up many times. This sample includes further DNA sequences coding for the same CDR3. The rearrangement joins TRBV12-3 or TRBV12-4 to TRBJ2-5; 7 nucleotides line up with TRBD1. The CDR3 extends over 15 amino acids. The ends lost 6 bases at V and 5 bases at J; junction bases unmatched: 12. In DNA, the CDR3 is TGTGCCAGCAGCCGCCGACAGGGACGAGGCGAGACCCAGTACTTC. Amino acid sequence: CASSRRQGRGETQYF.

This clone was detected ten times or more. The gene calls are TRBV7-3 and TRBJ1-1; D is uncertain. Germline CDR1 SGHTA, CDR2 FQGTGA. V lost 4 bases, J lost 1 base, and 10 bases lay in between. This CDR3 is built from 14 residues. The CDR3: CASSSDGPNTEAFF. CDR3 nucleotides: TGTGCCAGCAGCTCAGACGGCCCGAACACTGAAGCTTTCTTT.

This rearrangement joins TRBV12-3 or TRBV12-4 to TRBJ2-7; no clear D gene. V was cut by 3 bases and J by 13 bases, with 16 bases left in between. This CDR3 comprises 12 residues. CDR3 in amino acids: CASSFRAYDHYF. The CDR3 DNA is TGTGCCAGCAGTTTTCGAGCCTACGATCATTACTTC.

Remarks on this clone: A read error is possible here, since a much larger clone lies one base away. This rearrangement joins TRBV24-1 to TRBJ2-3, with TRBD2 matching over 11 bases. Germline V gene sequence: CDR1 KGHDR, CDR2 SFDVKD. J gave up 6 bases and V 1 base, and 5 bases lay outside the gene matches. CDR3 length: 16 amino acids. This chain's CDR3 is CATSDLLAGVGDTQYF. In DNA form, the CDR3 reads TGTGCCACCAGTGATTTACTAGCGGGAGTAGGTGATACGCAGTATTTT.

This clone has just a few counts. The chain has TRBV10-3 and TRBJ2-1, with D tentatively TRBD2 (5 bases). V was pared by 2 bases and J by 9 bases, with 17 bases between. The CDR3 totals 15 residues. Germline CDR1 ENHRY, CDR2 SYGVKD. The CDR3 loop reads CAISEISGNGVEQFF. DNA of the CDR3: TGTGCCATCAGTGAGATATCCGGGAATGGGGTTGAGCAGTTCTTC.

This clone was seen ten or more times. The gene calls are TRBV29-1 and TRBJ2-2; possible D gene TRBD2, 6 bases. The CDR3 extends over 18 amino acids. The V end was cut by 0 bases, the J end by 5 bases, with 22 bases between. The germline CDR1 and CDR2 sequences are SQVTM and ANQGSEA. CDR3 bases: TGCAGCGTTGAAGATGAGGACCCGTTGGGGGGTTGGACCGGGGAGCTGTTTTTT. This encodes CSVEDEDPLGGWTGELFF.

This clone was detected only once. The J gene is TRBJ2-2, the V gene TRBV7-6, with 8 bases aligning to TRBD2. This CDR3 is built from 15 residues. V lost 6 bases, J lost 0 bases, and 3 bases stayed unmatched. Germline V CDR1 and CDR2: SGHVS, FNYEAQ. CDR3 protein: CASSFSGTNTGELFF. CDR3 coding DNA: TGTGCCAGCAGTTTTAGCGGGACGAACACCGGGGAGCTGTTTTTT.

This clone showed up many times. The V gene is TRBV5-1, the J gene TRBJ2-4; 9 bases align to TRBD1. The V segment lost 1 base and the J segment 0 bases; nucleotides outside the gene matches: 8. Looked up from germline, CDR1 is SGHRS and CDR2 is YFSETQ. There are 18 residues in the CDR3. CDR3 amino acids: CASSLMGTGGAAKNIQYF. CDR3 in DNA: TGCGCCAGCAGCTTGATGGGCACAGGGGGCGCAGCCAAAAACATTCAGTACTTC.

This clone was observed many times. This CDR3 reads CASSYLGSETQYF. The DNA for the CDR3 is TGTGCCAGCAGTTACTTGGGTAGCGAGACCCAGTACTTC. The chain carries TRBV6-5 and TRBJ2-5; D remains ambiguous. The CDR3 runs to 13 residues. Trimming took 1 base from V and 5 from J, leaving 8 bases between them. Germline V gene sequence: CDR1 MNHEY, CDR2 SVGAGI.

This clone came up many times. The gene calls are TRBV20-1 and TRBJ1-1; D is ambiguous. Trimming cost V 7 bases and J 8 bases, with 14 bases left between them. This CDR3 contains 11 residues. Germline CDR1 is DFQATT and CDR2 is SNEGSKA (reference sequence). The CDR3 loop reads CSVTRRGEAFF. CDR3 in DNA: TGCAGTGTTACAAGGCGGGGAGAAGCTTTCTTT.